Listed below are T cell receptor beta chains from one sample, sequenced in a study of T cells in localized non-small cell lung cancer. Sequencing was performed with immunoSEQ multiplex PCR; in TCRdb, only in-frame clones are kept and a portion is missing. The sample carries 20,000 to 30,000 clones, roughly nine tenths recorded once. The source material was peripheral blood, sampled before any cancer treatment. These receptors originate from a man aged 40 to 70 with stage III squamous cell lung carcinoma. Each CDR3 is given with its conserved first and last residue.

V gene	J gene	CDR3 protein
TRBV4-2	TRBJ1-1	CASSQDPRRKFTEAFF
TRBV5-6	TRBJ2-5	CASSLKQGYGETQYF
TRBV5-6	TRBJ1-3	CASSYLGQGGGNTIYF
TRBV5-5	TRBJ2-3	CASSLAAGGSTDTQYF
TRBV5-1	TRBJ1-6	CASSSSQGYNSPLHF
TRBV29-1	TRBJ1-1	CSVARATGTEAFF
TRBV20-1	TRBJ1-2	CSAFEGYTF
TRBV28	TRBJ1-3	CASSSRAGGTFSGNTIYF
TRBV7-2	TRBJ2-5	CASSPGIAGGQETQYF
TRBV4-2	TRBJ2-3	CASSQFSGSTDTQYF
TRBV5-1	TRBJ2-7	CASSSTGGFYEQYF
TRBV4-3	TRBJ1-2	CASSQSHYEGYGYTF
TRBV6-5	TRBJ1-6	CASSSGGGNSPLHF
TRBV7-3	TRBJ2-7	CASSWTGDHEQYF
TRBV21-1	TRBJ2-7	CASSKECGNEQYF
TRBV19	TRBJ1-1	CASSTEEGGPLSEAFF
TRBV5-5	TRBJ2-3	CASSLGPGTSDTQYF
TRBV25-1	TRBJ2-7	CASSESTGVYEQYF
TRBV11-2	TRBJ1-6	CASSLSAGDNSPLHF
TRBV5-8	TRBJ2-1	CASSLGTGDYNEQFF
TRBV28	TRBJ1-1	CASRPTGIGTEAFF
TRBV14	TRBJ2-1	CASSPHYNEQFF
TRBV5-1	TRBJ2-3	CASSLATSANTDTQYF
TRBV21-1	TRBJ2-7	CASSTHPTFSSGGWYEQYF
TRBV28	TRBJ2-1	CASTPGGGTYNEQFF
TRBV10-1	TRBJ1-5	CASSARGQNQPQHF
TRBV7-6	TRBJ1-2	CASSLEQGNGYTF
TRBV5-4	TRBJ2-7	CASTNVGQGAYEQYF
TRBV27	TRBJ2-2	CASSLSLAEANTGELFF
TRBV2	TRBJ2-1	CASSRRSGKDNEQFF
TRBV7-9	TRBJ2-3	CASSLARAAQYF
TRBV18	TRBJ2-7	CASSPRTTGEQYF
TRBV6-1	TRBJ2-7	CASSPSTGGRPEQYF
TRBV2	TRBJ1-2	CASSVEQNGGYTF
TRBV5-4	TRBJ2-2	CASSAGQGSTGELFF
TRBV6-5	TRBJ2-3	CASSPSGAVTDTQYF
TRBV7-2	TRBJ2-1	CASSSTGTSGNEQFF
TRBV10-3	TRBJ1-1	CAISESKTINTEAFF
TRBV6-5	TRBJ1-1	CASSYSPTRNTEAFF
TRBV25-1	TRBJ1-1	CASTRGWNTEAFF
TRBV19	TRBJ1-1	CASSPGRVNTEAFF
TRBV5-4	TRBJ1-1	CASSPAGVNTEAFF
TRBV5-8	TRBJ2-3	CASRRFFGTGRADTQYF
TRBV6-5	TRBJ1-1	CASSSGTGVTEAFF
TRBV28	TRBJ1-1	CASSSPRGGSTEAFF
TRBV4-2	TRBJ2-2	CASSRDRGKTGELFF
TRBV28	TRBJ2-7	CASSFRPRYEQYF
TRBV10-3	TRBJ1-3	CAISESLLRTAGNTIYF
TRBV5-6	TRBJ2-2	CASSKTGPFVIGGELFF
TRBV7-2	TRBJ1-4	CASSPPAAEKLFF
TRBV28	TRBJ2-1	CASSSTSGSGSDEQFF
TRBV4-3	TRBJ1-1	CASSQGRRSGTEAFF
TRBV19	TRBJ2-7	CASSIDSGSYEQYF
TRBV4-3	TRBJ2-3	CASSPGLDYTDTQYF